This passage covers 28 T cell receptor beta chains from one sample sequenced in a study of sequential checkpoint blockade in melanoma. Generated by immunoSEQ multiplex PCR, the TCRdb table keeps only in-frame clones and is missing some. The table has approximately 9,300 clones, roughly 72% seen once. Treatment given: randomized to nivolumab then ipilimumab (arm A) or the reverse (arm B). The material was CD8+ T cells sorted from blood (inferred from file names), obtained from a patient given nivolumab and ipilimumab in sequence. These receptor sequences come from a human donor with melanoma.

CDR3 residues: CASSPYSGFGVPREQYV. The CDR3 DNA reads TGTGCCAGCAGCCCTTACTCAGGGTTTGGGGTTCCACGGGAGCAGTACGTC. The chain uses TRBV9 and TRBJ2-7; D possibly corresponds to TRBD1 (5 bases). V was pared by 4 bases and J by 7 bases, with 27 bases between. The CDR3 has 17 amino acids. Germline lookup yields CDR1 SGDLS and CDR2 YYNGEE.

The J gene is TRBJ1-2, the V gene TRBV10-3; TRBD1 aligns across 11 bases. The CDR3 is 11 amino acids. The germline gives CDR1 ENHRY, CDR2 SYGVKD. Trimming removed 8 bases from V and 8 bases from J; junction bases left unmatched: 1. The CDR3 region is CAIRTGGGYTF. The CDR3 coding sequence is TGTGCCATCCGGACAGGGGGCGGCTACACCTTC.

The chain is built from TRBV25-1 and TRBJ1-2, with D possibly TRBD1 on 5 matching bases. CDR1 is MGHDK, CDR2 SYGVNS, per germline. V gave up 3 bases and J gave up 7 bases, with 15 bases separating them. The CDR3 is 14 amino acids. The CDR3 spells CASSEDNSWAGYTF. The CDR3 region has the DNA TGTGCCAGCAGTGAGGACAATTCCTGGGCTGGCTACACCTTC.

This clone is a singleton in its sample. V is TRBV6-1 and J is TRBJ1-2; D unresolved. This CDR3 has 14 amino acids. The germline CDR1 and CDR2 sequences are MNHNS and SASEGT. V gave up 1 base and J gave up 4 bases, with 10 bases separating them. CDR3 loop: CASSEVVEAYGYTF. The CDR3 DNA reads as TGTGCCAGCAGTGAAGTTGTGGAGGCCTATGGCTACACCTTC.

The CDR3 nucleotides are TGTGCCAGCAGTGCCACTAGCGGGCTTACCTACGAGCAGTACGTC. It is translated as CASSATSGLTYEQYV. The gene calls are TRBV28 and TRBJ2-7; 9 positions match TRBD2. Germline loops: CDR1 MDHEN, CDR2 SYDVKM. CDR3 length: 15 amino acids. Trimming removed 5 bases from V and 2 bases from J; junction bases left unmatched: 7.

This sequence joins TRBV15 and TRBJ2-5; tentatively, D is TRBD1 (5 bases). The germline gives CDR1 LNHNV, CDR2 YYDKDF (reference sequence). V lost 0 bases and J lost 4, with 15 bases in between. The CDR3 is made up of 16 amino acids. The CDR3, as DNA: TGTGCCACCAGCAGAGATCCCCTCCCAGGGCGAGAGACCCAGTACTTC. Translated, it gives CATSRDPLPGRETQYF. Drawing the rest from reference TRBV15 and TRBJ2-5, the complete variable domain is DAMVIQNPRYQVTQFGKPVTLSCSQTLNHNVMYWYQQKSSQAPKLLFHYYDKDFNNEADTPDNFQSRRPNTSFCFLDIRSPGLGDTAMYLCATSRDPLPGRETQYFGPGTRLLVL.

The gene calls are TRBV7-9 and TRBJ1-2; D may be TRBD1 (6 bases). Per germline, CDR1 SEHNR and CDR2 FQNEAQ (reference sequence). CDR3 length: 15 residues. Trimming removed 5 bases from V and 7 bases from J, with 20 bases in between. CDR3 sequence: CASSAQLGGAGGYTF. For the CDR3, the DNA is TGTGCCAGCAGCGCCCAGCTAGGGGGGGCTGGTGGCTACACCTTC.

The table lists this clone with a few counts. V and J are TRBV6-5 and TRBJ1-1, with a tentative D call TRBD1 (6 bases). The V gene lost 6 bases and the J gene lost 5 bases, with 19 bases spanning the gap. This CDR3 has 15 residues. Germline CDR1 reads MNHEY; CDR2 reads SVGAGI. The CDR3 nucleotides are TGTGCCAGCAGGGATTCCTTGGGGGCGCAAACTGAAGCTTTCTTT. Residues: CASRDSLGAQTEAFF.

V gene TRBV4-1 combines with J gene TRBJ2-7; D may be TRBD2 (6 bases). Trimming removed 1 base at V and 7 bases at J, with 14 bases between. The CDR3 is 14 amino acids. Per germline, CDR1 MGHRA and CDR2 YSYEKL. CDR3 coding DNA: TGCGCCAGCAGCCAAGTCGAGGGAGGAAGTGAGCAGTACGTC. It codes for CASSQVEGGSEQYV.

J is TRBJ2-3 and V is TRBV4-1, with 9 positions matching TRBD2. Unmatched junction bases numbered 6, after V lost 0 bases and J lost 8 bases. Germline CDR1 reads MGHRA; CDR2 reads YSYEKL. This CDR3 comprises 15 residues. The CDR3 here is CASSQDSSGRRTQYF. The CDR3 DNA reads TGCGCCAGCAGCCAAGATTCCAGCGGGAGGCGTACGCAGTATTTT.

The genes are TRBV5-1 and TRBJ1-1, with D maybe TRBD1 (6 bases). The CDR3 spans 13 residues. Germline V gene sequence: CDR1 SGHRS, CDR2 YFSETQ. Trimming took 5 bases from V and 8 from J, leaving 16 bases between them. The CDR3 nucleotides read TGCGCCAGCAGTTTAACCGGACAGAGCGAAGCTTTCTTT. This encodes CASSLTGQSEAFF.

CDR3 in DNA: TGTGCCAGCGGGGAATCGGGACTAGCCTACAATGAGCAGTTCTTC. Amino acids: CASGESGLAYNEQFF. The rearrangement uses TRBV27 and TRBJ2-1; 8 bases match TRBD2. This CDR3 is 15 amino acids long. With 8 bases clipped from V and 2 bases from J, the junction kept 8 bases outside the gene matches. Germline V gives CDR1 MNHEY, CDR2 SMNVEV (reference sequence).

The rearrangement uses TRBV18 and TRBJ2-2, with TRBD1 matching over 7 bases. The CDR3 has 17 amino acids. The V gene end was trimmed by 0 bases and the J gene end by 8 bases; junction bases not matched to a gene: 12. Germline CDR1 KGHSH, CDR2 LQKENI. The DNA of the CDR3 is TGTGCCAGCTCACCACCGGAAGGGACAGCCAGTTTGGGGGAGCTGTTTTTT. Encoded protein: CASSPPEGTASLGELFF.

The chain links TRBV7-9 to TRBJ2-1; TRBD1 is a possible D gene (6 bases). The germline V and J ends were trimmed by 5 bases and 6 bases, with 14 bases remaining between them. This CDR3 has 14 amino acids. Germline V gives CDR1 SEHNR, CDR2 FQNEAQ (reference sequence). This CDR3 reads CASSPRQVSNEQFF. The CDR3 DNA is TGTGCCAGCAGCCCCAGACAGGTTAGCAATGAGCAGTTCTTC. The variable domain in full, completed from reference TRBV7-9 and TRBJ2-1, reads DTGVSQNPRHKITKRGQNVTFRCDPISEHNRLYWYRQTLGQGPEFLTYFQNEAQLEKSRLLSDRFSAERPKGSFSTLEIQRTEQGDSAMYLCASSPRQVSNEQFFGPGTRLTVL.

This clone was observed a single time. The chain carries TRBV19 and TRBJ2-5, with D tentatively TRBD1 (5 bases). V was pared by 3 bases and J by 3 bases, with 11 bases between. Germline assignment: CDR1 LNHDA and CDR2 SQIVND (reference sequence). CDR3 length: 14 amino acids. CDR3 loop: CASSMLDKEETQYF. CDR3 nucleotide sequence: TGTGCCAGTAGTATGCTGGACAAGGAAGAGACCCAGTACTTC.

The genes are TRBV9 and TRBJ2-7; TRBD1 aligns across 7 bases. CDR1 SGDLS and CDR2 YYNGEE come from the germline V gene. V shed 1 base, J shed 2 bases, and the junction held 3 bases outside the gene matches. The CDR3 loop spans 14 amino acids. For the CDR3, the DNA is TGTGCCAGCAGCGTAAGGGACAGCCCCTACGAGCAGTACTTC. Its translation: CASSVRDSPYEQYF.

CDR3 sequence reads: CASSGTSGITTGELFF. The CDR3 coding sequence is TGTGCCAGCAGCGGGACTAGCGGGATCACGACCGGGGAGCTGTTTTTT. The chain joins TRBV7-9 to TRBJ2-2; the match to TRBD2 covers 13 bases. Germline V gene sequence: CDR1 SEHNR, CDR2 FQNEAQ (reference sequence). The CDR3 length is 16 residues. Unmatched junction bases numbered 5, after V lost 5 bases and J lost 5 bases.

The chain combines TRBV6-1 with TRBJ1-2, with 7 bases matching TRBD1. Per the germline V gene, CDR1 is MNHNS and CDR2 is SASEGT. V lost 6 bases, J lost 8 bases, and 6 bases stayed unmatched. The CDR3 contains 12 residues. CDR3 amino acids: CASRRGLEGYTF. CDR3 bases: TGTGCCAGCAGAAGGGGGCTGGAGGGCTACACCTTC.

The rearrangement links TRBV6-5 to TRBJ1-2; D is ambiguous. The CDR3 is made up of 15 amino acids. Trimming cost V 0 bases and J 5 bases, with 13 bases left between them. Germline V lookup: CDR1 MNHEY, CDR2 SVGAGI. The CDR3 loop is CASSYSSAGGYGYTF. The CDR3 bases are TGTGCCAGCAGTTACTCCAGTGCTGGAGGGTATGGCTACACCTTC.

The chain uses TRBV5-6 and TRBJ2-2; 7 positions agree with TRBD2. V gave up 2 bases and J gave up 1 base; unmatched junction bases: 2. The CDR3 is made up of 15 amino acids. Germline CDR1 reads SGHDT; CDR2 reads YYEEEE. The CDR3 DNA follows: TGTGCCAGCAGCTTTTCTAGCGGGAACACCGGGGAGCTGTTTTTT. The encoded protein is CASSFSSGNTGELFF. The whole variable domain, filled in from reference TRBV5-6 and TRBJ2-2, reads DAGVTQSPTHLIKTRGQQVTLRCSPKSGHDTVSWYQQALGQGPQFIFQYYEEEERQRGNFPDRFSGHQFPNYSSELNVNALLLGDSALYLCASSFSSGNTGELFFGEGSRLTVL.

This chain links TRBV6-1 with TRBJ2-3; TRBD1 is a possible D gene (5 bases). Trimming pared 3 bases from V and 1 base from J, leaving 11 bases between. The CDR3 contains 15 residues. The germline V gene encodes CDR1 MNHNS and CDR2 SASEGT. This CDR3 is CASSEVQGGTDTQYF. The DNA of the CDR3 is TGTGCCAGCAGTGAGGTTCAAGGGGGCACAGATACGCAGTATTTT.

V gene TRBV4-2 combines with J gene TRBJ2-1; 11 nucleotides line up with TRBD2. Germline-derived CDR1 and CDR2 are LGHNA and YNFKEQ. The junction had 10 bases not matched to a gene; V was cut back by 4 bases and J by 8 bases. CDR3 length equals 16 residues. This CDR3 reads CASSLSGTSGVDEQFF. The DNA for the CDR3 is TGTGCCAGCAGCCTCTCCGGGACTAGCGGCGTCGATGAGCAGTTCTTC.

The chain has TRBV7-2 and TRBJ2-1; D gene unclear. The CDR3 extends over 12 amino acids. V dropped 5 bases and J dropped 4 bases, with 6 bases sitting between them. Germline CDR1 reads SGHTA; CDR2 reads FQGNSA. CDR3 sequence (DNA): TGTGCCAGCAGCCCCTCTTACAATGAGCAGTTCTTC. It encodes CASSPSYNEQFF. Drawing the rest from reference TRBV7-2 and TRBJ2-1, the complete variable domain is GAGVSQSPSNKVTEKGKDVELRCDPISGHTALYWYRQSLGQGLEFLIYFQGNSAPDKSGLPSDRFSAERTGGSVSTLTIQRTQQEDSAVYLCASSPSYNEQFFGPGTRLTVL.

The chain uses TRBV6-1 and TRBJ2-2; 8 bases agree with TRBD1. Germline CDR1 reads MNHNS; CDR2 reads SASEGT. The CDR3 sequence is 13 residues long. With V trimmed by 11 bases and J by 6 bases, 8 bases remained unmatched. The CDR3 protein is CAGIQGAAGELFF. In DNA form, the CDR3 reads TGTGCCGGAATCCAGGGGGCGGCCGGGGAGCTGTTTTTT.

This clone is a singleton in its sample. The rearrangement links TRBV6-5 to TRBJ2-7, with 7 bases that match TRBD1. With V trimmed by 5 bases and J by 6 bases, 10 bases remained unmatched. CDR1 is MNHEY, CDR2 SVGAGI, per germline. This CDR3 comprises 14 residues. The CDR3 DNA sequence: TGTGCCAGCAGTCCCGGACAGGCGGGTACCGAGCAGTACTTC. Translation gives CASSPGQAGTEQYF.

CDR3 sequence (DNA): TGCGCCAGCAGCTACCGTCTCGGGATGAGCCAGCCCCAGCATTTT. Amino acid sequence: CASSYRLGMSQPQHF. The chain carries TRBV4-1 and TRBJ1-5, with D unresolved. The CDR3 runs to 15 residues. Germline CDR1 reads MGHRA; CDR2 reads YSYEKL. Trimming removed 5 bases at V and 7 bases at J, with 18 bases between.

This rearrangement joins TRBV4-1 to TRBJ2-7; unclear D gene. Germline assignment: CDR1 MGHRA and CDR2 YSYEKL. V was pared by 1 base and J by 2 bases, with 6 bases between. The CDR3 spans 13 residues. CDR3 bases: TGCGCCAGCAGCCAAGGCGGTACCTACGAGCAGTACTTC. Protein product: CASSQGGTYEQYF.

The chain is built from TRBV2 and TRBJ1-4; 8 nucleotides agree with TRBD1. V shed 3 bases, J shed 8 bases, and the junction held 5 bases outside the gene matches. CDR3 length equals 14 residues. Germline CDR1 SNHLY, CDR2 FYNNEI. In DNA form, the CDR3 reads TGTGCCAGCAGTGAGGACAGGGTTTTCGAAAAACTGTTTTTT. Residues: CASSEDRVFEKLFF.